These T cell receptor beta chains were read from a single sample in a study of blood T cell repertoires in COVID-19. The table came from immunoSEQ multiplex PCR; TCRdb's copy has only in-frame clones and leaves some out. The data contain around 300,000 clones, 89% of them seen just once; the ten biggest clones take up 1.5% to 2%. Material: PBMCs or T cells enriched from blood (not recorded which). These receptors all stem from a woman between 40 and 55 years old who had recovered from COVID-19. Both conserved end residues are part of each CDR3. Fields, in order: J gene, clone size, D gene, V gene, CDR3 length, CDR3 protein, CDR3 DNA. A D gene is named only where the DNA matches it firmly. Size is stated for part of the rows, as once, few or many counts, or as a class when the clone is expanded.

TRBJ1-3	.	TRBD1	TRBV4-2	17	CASSQGTGIFSGNTIYF	TGTGCCAGCAGCCAAGGGACAGGAATTTTTTCTGGAAACACCATATATTTT
TRBJ1-4	.	.	TRBV5-5	16	CASSRRQGVTNEKLFF	TGTGCCAGCAGCCGACGGCAGGGCGTAACTAATGAAAAACTGTTTTTT
TRBJ2-7	.	TRBD2	TRBV6-1	15	CASSDTSGSGYEQYF	TGTGCCAGCAGTGATACTAGCGGGAGCGGCTACGAGCAGTACTTC
TRBJ1-1	.	.	TRBV12-3/TRBV12-4	13	CASQRTAYTEAFF	TGTGCCAGCCAAAGGACAGCGTACACTGAAGCTTTCTTT
TRBJ1-6	.	.	TRBV19	16	CASSKSPSSYNSPLHF	TGTGCCAGTAGTAAAAGCCCGAGCTCCTATAATTCACCCCTCCACTTT
TRBJ2-1	.	TRBD2	TRBV3-1/TRBV3-2	15	CASSPPRAGYNEQFF	TGTGCCAGCAGCCCGCCCCGAGCGGGATACAATGAGCAGTTCTTC
TRBJ1-3	.	.	TRBV9	15	CASSVVGVSGNTIYF	TGTGCCAGCAGCGTAGTCGGGGTCTCTGGAAACACCATATATTTT
TRBJ1-4	.	TRBD1	TRBV5-1	14	CASSFGTGNEKLFF	TGCGCCAGCAGCTTCGGGACAGGGAATGAAAAACTGTTTTTT
TRBJ1-4	.	.	TRBV18	15	CASSRQDRTNEKLFF	TGTGCCAGCTCACGACAGGACAGAACTAATGAAAAACTGTTTTTT
TRBJ2-1	.	TRBD2	TRBV7-9	15	CASSSSSGSSYEQFF	TGTGCCAGCAGCTCTTCTAGCGGGAGTAGCTATGAGCAGTTCTTC
TRBJ2-7	few	.	TRBV6-5	13	CASRGLGSYEQYF	TGTGCCAGCAGGGGGCTAGGATCCTACGAGCAGTACTTC
TRBJ1-5	.	.	TRBV12-3/TRBV12-4	13	CASSLSSNQPQHF	TGTGCCAGCAGTTTATCGAGCAATCAGCCCCAGCATTTT
TRBJ2-6	.	.	TRBV6-2/TRBV6-3	15	CASSYHSSGANVLTF	TGTGCCAGCAGTTACCACAGCTCTGGGGCCAACGTCCTGACTTTC
TRBJ2-6	.	.	TRBV5-1	16	CASSGGRGSGANVLTF	TGCGCCAGCAGCGGCGGTCGTGGCTCTGGGGCCAACGTCCTGACTTTC
TRBJ1-3	.	.	TRBV4-2	14	CASSLRKQVQTIYF	TGTGCCAGCAGCCTCCGAAAACAGGTCCAAACCATATATTTT
TRBJ1-6	.	.	TRBV9	15	CASSEQGVDNSPLHF	TGTGCCAGCAGCGAACAGGGTGTAGACAATTCACCCCTCCACTTT
TRBJ1-1	.	.	TRBV14	11	CASSQETTAFF	TGTGCCAGCAGCCAAGAGACTACAGCTTTCTTT
TRBJ1-2	.	TRBD1	TRBV25-1	16	CASSDPTTGDTYGYTF	TGTGCCAGCAGTGATCCCACGACAGGGGATACCTATGGCTACACCTTC
TRBJ2-5	.	.	TRBV5-1	13	CASSLEGGETQYF	TGCGCCAGCAGCTTGGAAGGGGGAGAGACCCAGTACTTC
TRBJ1-2	few	.	TRBV11-2	13	CASSLEGANGYTF	TGTGCCAGCAGCTTAGAGGGGGCGAATGGCTACACCTTC
TRBJ2-1	.	.	TRBV2	11	CASSWDWEQFF	TGTGCCAGCAGTTGGGACTGGGAGCAGTTCTTC
TRBJ1-1	.	.	TRBV4-2	14	CASSPQGMNTEAFF	TGTGCCAGCAGCCCTCAGGGCATGAACACTGAAGCTTTCTTT
TRBJ1-1	.	.	TRBV2	14	CASRDRQLNTEAFF	TGTGCCAGCAGAGATAGACAGTTGAACACTGAAGCTTTCTTT
TRBJ2-4	.	.	TRBV4-2	14	CASSQDDRTVIQYF	TGTGCCAGCAGCCAAGATGACAGGACGGTCATTCAGTACTTC
TRBJ2-3	.	TRBD1	TRBV6-1	15	CASSEDRGRTDTQYF	TGTGCCAGCAGTGAAGACAGGGGAAGGACAGATACGCAGTATTTT
TRBJ1-2	.	.	TRBV6-5	14	CASSYRPGGYGYTF	TGTGCCAGCAGTTACCGCCCGGGGGGCTATGGCTACACCTTC
TRBJ1-4	.	.	TRBV30	14	CAWSARTAPEKLFF	TGTGCCTGGAGTGCCAGGACAGCCCCTGAAAAACTGTTTTTT
TRBJ1-2	few	TRBD1	TRBV5-1	15	CASSYRTGGMDGYTF	TGCGCCAGCAGCTACAGGACAGGGGGCATGGATGGCTACACCTTC
TRBJ1-4	.	TRBD1	TRBV5-4	16	CASSGGQSTTNEKLFF	TGTGCCAGCAGCGGGGGACAGTCTACCACTAATGAAAAACTGTTTTTT
TRBJ1-1	.	.	TRBV4-2	14	CASSPDAGKTEAFF	TGTGCCAGCAGCCCCGACGCAGGGAAAACTGAAGCTTTCTTT
TRBJ2-3	.	.	TRBV24-1	16	CATSDALADSTDTQYF	TGTGCCACCAGTGATGCGCTAGCAGACAGCACAGATACGCAGTATTTT
TRBJ2-3	.	TRBD2	TRBV5-1	19	CASSLGAPGLAGNTDTQYF	TGCGCCAGCAGCTTGGGTGCTCCGGGACTAGCGGGAAACACAGATACGCAGTATTTT
TRBJ1-1	.	.	TRBV30	14	CAWSRLQGNTEAFF	TGTGCCTGGAGTCGTTTACAGGGGAACACTGAAGCTTTCTTT
TRBJ2-6	.	TRBD1	TRBV27	18	CASSLGTGIRSGANVLTF	TGTGCCAGCAGTTTAGGGACAGGGATACGCTCTGGGGCCAACGTCCTGACTTTC
TRBJ1-6	.	TRBD1	TRBV4-2	17	CASSQVSQGGANSPLHF	TGTGCCAGCAGCCAAGTCAGCCAGGGGGGAGCTAATTCACCCCTCCACTTT
TRBJ2-7	.	TRBD2	TRBV10-3	16	CAISGGLAGESYEQYF	TGTGCCATCAGTGGGGGTCTAGCGGGAGAGTCCTACGAGCAGTACTTC
TRBJ2-1	.	TRBD2	TRBV3-1/TRBV3-2	17	CASSQGTSGSSYNEQFF	TGTGCCAGCAGCCAAGGGACTAGCGGGAGCTCTTACAATGAGCAGTTCTTC
TRBJ2-7	.	.	TRBV7-2	15	CASSSTAGPQYEQYF	TGTGCCAGCAGCTCGACAGCGGGTCCTCAATACGAGCAGTACTTC
TRBJ2-1	.	TRBD2	TRBV30	18	CAWSRTSGIVKAYNEQFF	TGTGCCTGGAGTCGGACTAGCGGGATCGTAAAGGCCTACAATGAGCAGTTCTTC
TRBJ1-1	.	.	TRBV10-3	15	CAISKTGIENTEAFF	TGTGCCATCAGTAAGACGGGGATAGAAAACACTGAAGCTTTCTTT
TRBJ1-2	.	.	TRBV14	12	CASSLPGRGYTF	TGTGCCAGCAGCCTCCCGGGAAGGGGCTACACCTTC
TRBJ1-2	.	.	TRBV7-3	15	CASSLFERANYGYTF	TGTGCCAGCAGCTTATTCGAGAGAGCTAACTATGGCTACACCTTC
TRBJ2-7	.	.	TRBV9	14	CASSVTQMPYEQYF	TGTGCCAGCAGCGTAACCCAGATGCCCTACGAGCAGTACTTC
TRBJ1-2	.	.	TRBV9	14	CASSVSTGNYGYTF	TGTGCCAGCAGCGTTTCGACGGGGAACTATGGCTACACCTTC
TRBJ1-4	.	TRBD1	TRBV7-9	15	CASSSGQGVIEKLFF	TGTGCCAGCAGCTCCGGACAGGGGGTGATTGAAAAACTGTTTTTT
TRBJ1-5	.	.	TRBV7-6	11	CASSTYQPQHF	TGTGCCAGCAGCACCTACCAGCCCCAGCATTTT
TRBJ2-7	.	.	TRBV29-1	15	CSVEERVAEATEQYF	TGCAGCGTTGAGGAGCGGGTCGCAGAGGCTACGGAGCAGTACTTC
TRBJ2-2	.	.	TRBV4-2	16	CASSQVVGDPTGELFF	TGTGCCAGCAGCCAAGTTGTCGGGGATCCCACCGGGGAGCTGTTTTTT
TRBJ1-2	.	TRBD1	TRBV30	14	CAWSRQGYDYGYTF	TGTGCCTGGAGCCGACAGGGGTACGACTATGGCTACACCTTC
TRBJ1-1	few	.	TRBV5-4	13	CASSSGGWSEAFF	TGTGCCAGCAGCTCAGGAGGTTGGTCTGAAGCTTTCTTT
TRBJ2-5	.	.	TRBV27	13	CASSLFPRETQYF	TGTGCCAGCAGTTTATTCCCGCGGGAGACCCAGTACTTC
TRBJ2-1	.	.	TRBV12-3/TRBV12-4	13	CASRNGGYNEQFF	TGTGCCAGCAGGAATGGAGGCTACAATGAGCAGTTCTTC
TRBJ2-5	.	.	TRBV7-7	14	CASSPQLGGETQYF	TGTGCTAGCAGCCCTCAACTAGGGGGAGAGACCCAGTACTTC
TRBJ1-4	.	.	TRBV5-1	14	CASSPGSNPEKLFF	TGCGCCAGCAGCCCAGGGTCCAACCCTGAAAAACTGTTTTTT